One and the same sample provided the 17 T cell receptor beta chains below, sequenced in a study of blood T cell repertoires in COVID-19 (TCRdb year 2020). Library method: the immunoSEQ multiplex PCR assay. What TCRdb holds here is the immuneACCESS table cut down to in-frame rearrangements. Part of the clones is not present; checked against another copy, under half of the missing clones reflect an unresolved V gene, and the others are unexplained. The sample table lists about 280,000 clones, around 88% of them with a count of one. About 6.1% of the sample goes to the ten largest clones. The source material was PBMCs or T cells enriched from blood (not recorded which). Every receptor here comes from a woman aged 35 to 49 who had recovered from COVID-19.

The V call is TRBV28, the J call TRBJ2-7; TRBD1 matches at 7 bases. CDR3 length: 15 amino acids. Germline V gene lookup returns CDR1 MDHEN and CDR2 SYDVKM. The trim removed 4 bases at V and 4 bases at J, leaving 10 bases unmatched. The CDR3 is CASSSTSTGKYEQYF. The CDR3 coding sequence is TGTGCCAGCAGTTCCACCTCGACAGGGAAGTACGAGCAGTACTTC.

The V and J genes are TRBV7-3 and TRBJ2-1, with 9 positions matching TRBD2. Trimming removed 8 bases from V and 7 bases from J; junction bases left unmatched: 21. Germline lookup yields CDR1 SGHTA and CDR2 FQGTGA. The CDR3 loop spans 18 amino acids. CDR3 sequence: CASSPANIGREGRNEQFF. The DNA for the CDR3 is TGTGCCAGCTCACCAGCCAACATCGGGCGGGAGGGGAGGAATGAGCAGTTCTTC.

The chain has TRBV9 and TRBJ1-1, with unresolved D. With 3 bases removed from V and 4 bases from J, the gap between germline ends came to 13 bases. Per the germline V gene, CDR1 is SGDLS and CDR2 is YYNGEE. The CDR3 has 14 amino acids. CDR3 nucleotides: TGTGCCAGCAGCGGAGGAGGGTTCCGCACTGAAGCTTTCTTT. It encodes CASSGGGFRTEAFF.

The J gene is TRBJ2-1, the V gene TRBV30, with a possible D match to TRBD2 (6 bases). CDR1 is GTSNPN, CDR2 SVGIG, per germline (reference sequence). The CDR3 is 15 residues long. Trimming shortened V by 0 bases and J by 3 bases, and 12 bases separated the two germline ends. The CDR3 DNA sequence: TGTGCCTGGAGTGTGGGCGGGACGGTCTACAATGAGCAGTTCTTC. It is translated as CAWSVGGTVYNEQFF.

The chain's CDR3 is CASSGDREVGELFF. The CDR3 DNA follows: TGCGCCAGCAGCGGGGACAGGGAGGTCGGGGAGCTGTTTTTT. This sequence joins TRBV5-1 and TRBJ2-2, with 9 bases identical to TRBD1. The CDR3 is 14 amino acids. Trimming removed 4 bases from V and 7 bases from J; junction bases left unmatched: 5. Germline V gene sequence: CDR1 SGHRS, CDR2 YFSETQ.

This clone was seen once. V and J are TRBV11-1 and TRBJ1-5, with TRBD1 as a possible D gene (6 bases). The CDR3 is made up of 15 amino acids. Germline CDR1 and CDR2: SGHAT and FQDESV (reference sequence). Deletions cut 1 base from V and 9 bases from J, with 16 bases between. CDR3 bases: TGTGCCAGCAGCTTAGGGGACACCCGCTTGGGGCCCCAGCATTTT. The encoded protein is CASSLGDTRLGPQHF.

This chain uses TRBV24-1 with TRBJ2-1; TRBD2 agrees at 9 bases. The trim removed 6 bases at V and 1 base at J, leaving 6 bases unmatched. The CDR3 sequence is 16 residues long. Germline-derived CDR1 and CDR2 are KGHDR and SFDVKD. CDR3 sequence (DNA): TGTGCCACCAGTCACGGAGCGGGAGGTTCCTACAATGAGCAGTTCTTC. The encoded protein is CATSHGAGGSYNEQFF.

The CDR3 nucleotides are TGCGCCAGCAGCAGCCGGGCCCTAGCGGGAATGGGCTCCTACGAGCAGTACTTC. Amino acid sequence: CASSSRALAGMGSYEQYF. V is TRBV5-1 and J is TRBJ2-7; TRBD2 matches 9 bases. Unmatched junction bases numbered 14, after V lost 4 bases and J lost 0 bases. The CDR3 has 18 residues. Germline values: CDR1 SGHRS, CDR2 YFSETQ.

Points on this clone: The junction departs from germline at one end; a sequencing error may be responsible. J is TRBJ2-7 and V is TRBV11-1, with TRBD2 matching 7 bases. The CDR3 contains 13 residues. Germline V gives CDR1 SGHAT, CDR2 FQDESV (reference sequence). The CDR3 reads CASSLAPGEGFSF. The CDR3 nucleotides read TGTGCCAGCAGCTTAGCGCCCGGGGAGGGATTTTCTTTC.

The genes are TRBV10-1 and TRBJ2-2, with D uncertain. Germline assignment: CDR1 WNHNN and CDR2 SYGVQD (reference sequence). V dropped 0 bases and J dropped 4 bases, with 3 bases sitting between them. The CDR3 totals 13 residues. DNA for the CDR3: TGCGCCAGCAGTGAGTCCATCACCGGGGAGCTGTTTTTT. This translates into CASSESITGELFF.

This sequence joins TRBV5-8 and TRBJ2-6, with D possibly being TRBD1 (5 bases). The V and J ends lost 5 bases and 0 bases respectively, with 9 bases between them. The germline V gene encodes CDR1 SGHTS and CDR2 YDEGEE. CDR3 length: 15 residues. The CDR3 spells CASRPDSSGANVLTF. In nucleotides, the CDR3 is TGTGCCAGCAGACCCGACAGCTCTGGGGCCAACGTCCTGACTTTC.

The V call is TRBV6-5, the J call TRBJ1-2; D is ambiguous. Germline V gene data show CDR1 as MNHEY and CDR2 as SVGAGI. This CDR3 has 13 residues. The ends were cut back, 4 bases at V and 2 bases at J, with 8 bases in the middle. CDR3 bases: TGTGCCAGCAGTTCCGGGAAGAACTATGGCTACACCTTC. Amino acid sequence: CASSSGKNYGYTF.

The rearrangement uses TRBV2 and TRBJ1-2; D remains ambiguous. CDR1 is SNHLY, CDR2 FYNNEI, per germline. The CDR3 spans 16 residues. Trimming stripped 6 bases from V and 0 bases from J, with 17 bases between. CDR3 loop: CASRAQRRPTNYGYTF. CDR3 sequence (DNA): TGTGCCAGCAGGGCCCAGAGGAGGCCAACTAACTATGGCTACACCTTC.

The table lists this clone with a count of one. Here the CDR3 reads CASSPPTQRERDEQYF. The CDR3 DNA follows: TGTGCCAGCTCACCACCGACCCAGCGGGAGAGGGACGAGCAGTACTTC. The chain carries TRBV18 and TRBJ2-7, with 8 positions matching TRBD2. With 0 bases clipped from V and 5 bases from J, the junction kept 9 bases outside the gene matches. The CDR3 is 16 residues long. Germline assignment: CDR1 KGHSH and CDR2 LQKENI.

The genes are TRBV2 and TRBJ2-1; 13 bases align to TRBD2. Germline lookup yields CDR1 SNHLY and CDR2 FYNNEI. The CDR3 length is 15 residues. Trimming removed 5 bases from V and 5 bases from J; junction bases left unmatched: 3. The CDR3 reads CASSRTSGSHNEQFF. The CDR3 DNA reads as TGTGCCAGCAGTAGGACTAGCGGGAGTCACAATGAGCAGTTCTTC.

The V and J genes are TRBV27 and TRBJ2-6; possibly TRBD2 for D (5 bases). V was cut by 6 bases and J by 2 bases, with 11 bases left in between. Germline V lookup: CDR1 MNHEY, CDR2 SMNVEV (reference sequence). This CDR3 has 15 amino acids. The CDR3 bases are TGTGCCAGCAGGAGCGGTGGGGCTGGGGCCAACGTCCTGACTTTC. Encoded protein: CASRSGGAGANVLTF.

CDR3 in DNA: TGTGCCAGCAGCCAAGATCTATGGGGACAGCGAAACTATGGCTACACCTTC. Protein product: CASSQDLWGQRNYGYTF. The rearrangement joins TRBV3-1 (or the pseudogene TRBV3-2) to TRBJ1-2; 7 bases align to TRBD1. Trimming at V came to 0 bases and at J to 2 bases, leaving 9 bases not matched to a gene. Germline loops: CDR1 LGHDT, CDR2 YNNKEL (reference sequence). This CDR3 is 17 amino acids long.